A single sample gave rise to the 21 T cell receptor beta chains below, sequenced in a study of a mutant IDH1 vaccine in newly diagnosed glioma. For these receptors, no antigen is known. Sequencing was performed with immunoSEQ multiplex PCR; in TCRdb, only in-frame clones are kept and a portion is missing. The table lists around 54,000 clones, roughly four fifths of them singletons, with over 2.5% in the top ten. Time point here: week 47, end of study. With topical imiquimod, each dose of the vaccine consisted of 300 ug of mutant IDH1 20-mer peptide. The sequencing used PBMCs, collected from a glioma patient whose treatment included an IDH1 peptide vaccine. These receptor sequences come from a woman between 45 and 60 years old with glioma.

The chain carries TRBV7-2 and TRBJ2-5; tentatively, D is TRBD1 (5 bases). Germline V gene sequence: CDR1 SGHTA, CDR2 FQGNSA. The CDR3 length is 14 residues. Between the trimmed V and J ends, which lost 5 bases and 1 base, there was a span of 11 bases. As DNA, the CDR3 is TGTGCCAGCAGCCCCCGGACAACCCAAGAGACCCAGTACTTC. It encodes CASSPRTTQETQYF.

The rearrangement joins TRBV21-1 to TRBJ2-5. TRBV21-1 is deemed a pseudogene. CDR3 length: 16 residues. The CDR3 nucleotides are TGTGCCAGCAGCAACTCCCTCCACTGCCCGGCGGAGACCCAGTACTTC. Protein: CASSNSLHCPAETQYF.

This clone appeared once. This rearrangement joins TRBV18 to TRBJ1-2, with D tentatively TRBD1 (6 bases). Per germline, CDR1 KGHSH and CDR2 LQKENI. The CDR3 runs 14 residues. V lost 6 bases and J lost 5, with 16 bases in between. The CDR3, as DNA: TGTGCCAGCTCGCGTGGGGGACAAGGGTATGGCTACACCTTC. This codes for CASSRGGQGYGYTF.

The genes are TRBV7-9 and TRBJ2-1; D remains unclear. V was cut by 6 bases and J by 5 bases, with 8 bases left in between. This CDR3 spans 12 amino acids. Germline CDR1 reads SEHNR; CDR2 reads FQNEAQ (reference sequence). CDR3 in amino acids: CASSLIHNEQFF. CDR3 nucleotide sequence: TGTGCCAGCAGTCTGATTCACAATGAGCAGTTCTTC. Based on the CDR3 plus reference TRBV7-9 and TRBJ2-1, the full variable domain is DTGVSQNPRHKITKRGQNVTFRCDPISEHNRLYWYRQTLGQGPEFLTYFQNEAQLEKSRLLSDRFSAERPKGSFSTLEIQRTEQGDSAMYLCASSLIHNEQFFGPGTRLTVL.

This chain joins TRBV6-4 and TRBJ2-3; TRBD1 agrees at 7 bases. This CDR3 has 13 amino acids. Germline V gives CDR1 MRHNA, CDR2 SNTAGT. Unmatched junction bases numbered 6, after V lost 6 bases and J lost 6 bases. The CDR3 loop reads CASSDRAKDTQYF. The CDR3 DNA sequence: TGTGCCAGCAGCGACAGGGCGAAGGATACGCAGTATTTT.

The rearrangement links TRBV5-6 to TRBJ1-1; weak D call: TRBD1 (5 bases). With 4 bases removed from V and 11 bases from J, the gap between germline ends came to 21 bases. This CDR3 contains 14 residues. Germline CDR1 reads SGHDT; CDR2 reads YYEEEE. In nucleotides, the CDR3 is TGTGCCAGCAGCCCGGGCGGGGGAGCCAGGGCGGCTTTCTTT. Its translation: CASSPGGGARAAFF.

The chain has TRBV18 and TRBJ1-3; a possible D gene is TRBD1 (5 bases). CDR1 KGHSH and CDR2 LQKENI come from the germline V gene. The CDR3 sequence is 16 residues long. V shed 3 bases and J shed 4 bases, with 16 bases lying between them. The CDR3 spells CASSPGFGGSGNTIYF. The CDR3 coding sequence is TGTGCCAGCTCACCCGGCTTCGGGGGATCAGGAAACACCATATATTTT.

In nucleotides, the CDR3 is TGTGCCAGCAGCTTAGGCCTGACAGAAGACTATGGCTACACCTTC. This translates into CASSLGLTEDYGYTF. The V call is TRBV7-9, the J call TRBJ1-2; weak D call: TRBD1 (5 bases). Per the germline V gene, CDR1 is SEHNR and CDR2 is FQNEAQ (reference sequence). The CDR3 runs 15 residues. Trimming stripped 1 base from V and 3 bases from J, with 12 bases between.

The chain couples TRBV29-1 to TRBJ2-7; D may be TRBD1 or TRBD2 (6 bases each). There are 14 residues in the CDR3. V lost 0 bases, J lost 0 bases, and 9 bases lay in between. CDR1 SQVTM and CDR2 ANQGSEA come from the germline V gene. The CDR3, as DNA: TGCAGCGTTGAAGACAGGGGACTCTCCTACGAGCAGTACTTC. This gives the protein CSVEDRGLSYEQYF.

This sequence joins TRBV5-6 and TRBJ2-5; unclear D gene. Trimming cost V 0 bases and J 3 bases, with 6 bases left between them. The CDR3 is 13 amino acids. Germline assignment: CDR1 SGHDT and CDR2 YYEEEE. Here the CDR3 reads CASSLGGEETQYF. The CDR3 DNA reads TGTGCCAGCAGCTTGGGCGGTGAAGAGACCCAGTACTTC.

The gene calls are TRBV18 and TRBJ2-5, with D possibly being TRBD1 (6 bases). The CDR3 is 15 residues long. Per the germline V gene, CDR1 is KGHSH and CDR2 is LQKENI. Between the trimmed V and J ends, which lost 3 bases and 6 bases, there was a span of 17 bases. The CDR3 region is CASSPQGSSLKTQYF. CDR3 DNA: TGTGCCAGCTCACCCCAGGGGAGTAGCTTAAAGACCCAGTACTTC. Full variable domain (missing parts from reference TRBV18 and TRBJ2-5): NAGVMQNPRHLVRRRGQEARLRCSPMKGHSHVYWYRQLPEEGLKFMVYLQKENIIDESGMPKERFSAEFPKEGPSILRIQQVVRGDSAAYFCASSPQGSSLKTQYFGPGTRLLVL.

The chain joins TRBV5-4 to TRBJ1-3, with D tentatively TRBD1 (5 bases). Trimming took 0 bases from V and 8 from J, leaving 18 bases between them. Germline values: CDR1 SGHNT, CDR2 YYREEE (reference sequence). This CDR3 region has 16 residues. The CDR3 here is CASSLVGDSDQDTIYF. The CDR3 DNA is TGTGCCAGCAGCTTGGTGGGGGATTCTGACCAGGACACCATATATTTT.

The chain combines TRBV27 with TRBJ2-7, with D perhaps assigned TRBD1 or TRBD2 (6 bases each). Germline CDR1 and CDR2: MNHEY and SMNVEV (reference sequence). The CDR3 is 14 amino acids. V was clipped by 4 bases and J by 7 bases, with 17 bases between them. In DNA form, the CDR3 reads TGTGCCAGCAGTTGGAGGGACACCCGCTGGGAGCAGTACTTC. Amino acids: CASSWRDTRWEQYF.

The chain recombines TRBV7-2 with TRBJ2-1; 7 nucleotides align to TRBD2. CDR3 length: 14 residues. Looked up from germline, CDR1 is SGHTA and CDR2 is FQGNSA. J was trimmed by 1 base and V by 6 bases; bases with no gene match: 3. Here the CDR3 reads CASSKRGSYNEQFF. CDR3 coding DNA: TGTGCCAGCAGTAAGCGGGGATCCTACAATGAGCAGTTCTTC.

Here the CDR3 reads CASGQQGRSYEQYF. The CDR3, as DNA: TGTGCCAGCGGTCAACAGGGGCGTTCCTACGAGCAGTACTTC. V is TRBV11-2 and J is TRBJ2-7; 7 nucleotides line up with TRBD1. Unmatched junction bases numbered 8, after V lost 8 bases and J lost 1 base. Germline CDR1 is SGHAT and CDR2 is FQNNGV. The CDR3 is 14 residues long. Filled out from reference TRBV11-2 and TRBJ2-7, the complete variable domain reads EAGVAQSPRYKIIEKRQSVAFWCNPISGHATLYWYQQILGQGPKLLIQFQNNGVVDDSQLPKDRFSAERLKGVDSTLKIQPAKLEDSAVYLCASGQQGRSYEQYFGPGTRLTVT.

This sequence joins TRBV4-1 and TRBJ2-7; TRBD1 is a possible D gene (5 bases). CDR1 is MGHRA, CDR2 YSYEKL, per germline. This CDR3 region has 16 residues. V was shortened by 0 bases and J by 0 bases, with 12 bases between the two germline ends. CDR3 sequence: CASSQDSAGYSYEQYF. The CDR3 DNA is TGCGCCAGCAGCCAAGATTCAGCAGGGTACTCCTACGAGCAGTACTTC.

CDR3 sequence (DNA): TGTGCCAGCTCACCAAGAGACAAAGGAGACTATGGCTACACCTTC. This sequence encodes CASSPRDKGDYGYTF. This rearrangement joins TRBV18 to TRBJ1-2; no clear D. The CDR3 totals 15 residues. Germline loops: CDR1 KGHSH, CDR2 LQKENI. The ends were cut back, 2 bases at V and 3 bases at J, with 13 bases in the middle. Complete variable domain (other parts from reference TRBV18 and TRBJ1-2): NAGVMQNPRHLVRRRGQEARLRCSPMKGHSHVYWYRQLPEEGLKFMVYLQKENIIDESGMPKERFSAEFPKEGPSILRIQQVVRGDSAAYFCASSPRDKGDYGYTFGSGTRLTVV.

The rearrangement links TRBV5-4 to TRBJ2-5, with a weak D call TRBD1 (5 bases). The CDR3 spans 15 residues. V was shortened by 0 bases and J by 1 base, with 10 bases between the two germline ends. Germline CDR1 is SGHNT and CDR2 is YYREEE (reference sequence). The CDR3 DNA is TGTGCCAGCAGCTTGGGGTCAGGGATCCAAGAGACCCAGTACTTC. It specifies CASSLGSGIQETQYF.

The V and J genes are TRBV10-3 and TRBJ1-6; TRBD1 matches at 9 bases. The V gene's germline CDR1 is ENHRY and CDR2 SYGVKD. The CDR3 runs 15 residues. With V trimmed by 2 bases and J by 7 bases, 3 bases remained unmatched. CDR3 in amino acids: CAISEPGQGNSPLHF. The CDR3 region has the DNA TGTGCCATCAGTGAGCCGGGACAGGGAAATTCACCCCTCCACTTT.

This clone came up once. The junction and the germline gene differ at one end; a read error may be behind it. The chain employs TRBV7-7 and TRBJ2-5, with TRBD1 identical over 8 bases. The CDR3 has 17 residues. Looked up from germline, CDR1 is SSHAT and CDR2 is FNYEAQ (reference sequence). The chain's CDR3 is CASSLGTGLGPQETQYF. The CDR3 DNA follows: TGTGCTAGCAGCTTAGGGACAGGTTTGGGCCCCCAAGAGACCCAGTACTTC.

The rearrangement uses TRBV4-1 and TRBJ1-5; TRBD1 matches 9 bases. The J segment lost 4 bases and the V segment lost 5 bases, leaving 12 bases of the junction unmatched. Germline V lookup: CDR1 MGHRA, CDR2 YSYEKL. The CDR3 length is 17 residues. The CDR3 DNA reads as TGCGCCAGCAGCACCCCGGACAGGGGAAGGGAGAATCAGCCCCAGCATTTT. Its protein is CASSTPDRGRENQPQHF.